This TCR beta chain came from a study of radiation and T cells in renal cell carcinoma. As to time point: baseline pretreatment blood. The treatment here: 15 Gy SBRT to primary tumor, nephrectomy 4 weeks later. Serial blood draws occurred at baseline and 2 and 4 weeks post-SBRT. In germline, CDR1 is SGHAT, CDR2 FQNNGV. Trimming pared 0 bases from V and 8 bases from J, leaving 5 bases between. This CDR3 has 12 residues. This clone came up a few times. Its antigen is still unknown. Other nucleotide sequences from this sample produce the same CDR3. Study observations and caveats: Top tumor clonotypes rose in blood 2 weeks post-radiation, then contracted.

The protocol was immunoSEQ multiplex PCR, while the TCRdb copy is restricted to in-frame clones and leaves out a portion. Of approximately 22,000 clones detected, 60% to 80% appear once; the ten largest clones hold approximately 40%. The specimen was blood, collected from a patient whose treatment included radiotherapy and nephrectomy. This sequence was found in a man aged 55 to 70 with renal cell carcinoma. The chain recombines TRBV11-2 with TRBJ2-1, with no clear D. The CDR3 spells CASSLDGDEQFF. CDR3 DNA: TGTGCCAGCAGCTTAGATGGGGATGAGCAGTTCTTC.